The 2 T cell receptor beta chains in this list originate from one sample, sequenced in a study of blood T cell repertoires in COVID-19 (dated by TCRdb to 2019 to 2021). The library relied on the immunoSEQ multiplex PCR assay. TCRdb provides this immuneACCESS table in a form limited to in-frame rearrangements. Some clones are lacking; in checked studies, under half of them reflect an unresolved V gene, and why the rest are absent is not known. The sample table contains approximately 260,000 clones; only one count was recorded for around 87% of them. The ten biggest clones cover 7.2% of the sample. Sequencing was performed on peripheral blood. Receptor source: a man aged 55 to 70 who had recovered from COVID-19.

The chain is built from TRBV6-2 or TRBV6-3 and TRBJ1-1; D may be TRBD1 (6 bases). Trimming stripped 0 bases from V and 10 bases from J, with 12 bases between. CDR3 length: 13 amino acids. Looked up from germline, CDR1 is MNHEY and CDR2 is SVGEGT. CDR3 DNA sequence: TGTGCCAGCAGTTACTCGAGAGGGGGTCGAGCTTTCTTT. Encoded protein: CASSYSRGGRAFF.

The chain combines TRBV5-1 with TRBJ2-7, with TRBD1 identical over 7 bases. Germline V lookup: CDR1 SGHRS, CDR2 YFSETQ. V shed 0 bases and J 6 bases; nucleotides not matched to a gene: 6. CDR3 length equals 14 residues. DNA of the CDR3: TGCGCCAGCAGCTTGGAACAGGGGTTGGGCGAGCAGTACGTC. Translating gives CASSLEQGLGEQYV.